This T cell receptor (beta chain) was captured in a study of post-analysis software for immune sequencing data (dated by TCRdb to the mid-2010s). Notes on the research overall: Recorded disease courses included relapsing-remitting, secondary progressive and progressive-relapsing multiple sclerosis, with some patients lacking subtype annotation. Patient repertoires were compared against 11 previously published healthy control repertoires from donors aged 6 to 25 years. A subset of samples was prepared in parallel using single-end sample barcoding, then pooled and co-amplified after Illumina adapter ligation.

As to this clonotype: Its antigen target is currently unknown. Base qualities are not recorded, but no much larger clone differs from it by a single base.

The junction shows trimming of 2 bases on V and 4 bases on J, and the gene matches do not reach 8 bases of it. From the cysteine through the phenylalanine, the CDR3 covers 17 amino acids. Left in the record is the CDR3 DNA by itself, 51 bases read in frame from the first base. Taken from the germline V gene (reference sequence), the CDR1 and CDR2 loops are MNHNY and SVGAGI. To demonstrate the VDJtools post-analysis software, TCR beta repertoires were profiled from the peripheral blood of about a dozen young patients with multiple sclerosis. The multiple sclerosis patients were children and adolescents ranging in age from 6 to 15 years. Here is what the overall study found, with its caveats: Patients showed significantly higher frequencies than controls for roughly five TRBV segments, among them TRBV5-6, TRBV5-1 and TRBV20-1. The multiple sclerosis patient group was slightly younger than the control group. Normalized Chao1 diversity was significantly lower in multiple sclerosis patients than controls, suggesting substantial peripheral T-cell clonal expansion. Direct clustering with F measure showed strong co-clustering of samples prepared in the same batch, prompting a batch-effect correction.

The library was prepared using PCR. Data came from an Illumina HiSeq 2500. Unique molecular identifiers were incorporated into TCR beta cDNA libraries to reduce PCR and sequencing biases. Roughly 0.5 million cDNA molecules were obtained per 1 to 10 million input T cells, so each molecule approximated one T cell. The patient libraries were prepared and sequenced using the same protocol as the earlier healthy control dataset. Within a given batch, samples were prepared together, multiplexed and sequenced on the same HiSeq lane. In the source study's methods: MIGEC handled the raw barcoded reads, throwing out single-read molecular identifier groups before consensus assembly and CDR3 extraction. VDJtools was used for post-analysis of the clonotype tables, with diversity normalized by down-sampling every dataset to the smallest sample size. To correct batch-related cross-sample contamination, repertoire overlap clustering matched CDR3 amino acid sequences but not nucleotide sequences. TCRdb ran its own pipeline on the public reads, namely fastp trimming at Q25 and MiXCR clone calling, and kept in-frame beta chains. Under each unique CDR3 protein, matching rows form one entry showing the most common genes and DNA. For this entry, the V and J calls and clone size follow TCRdb and not the study's own pipeline. The sample data list hundreds of thousands of distinct CDR3 sequences, and about 44% of these were observed just once. 1.5% to 2% of the sample belongs to the ten largest clones.

The chain employs TRBV6-6 and TRBJ1-1, with 12 central nucleotides matching TRBD1. This TCR came from a girl aged 5 to 17 with multiple sclerosis. The sample taken for sequencing was blood. The CDR3 is CASSYVGTGGDGTEAFF. The DNA sequence is TGTGCCAGCAGTTACGTGGGGACAGGGGGCGACGGCACTGAAGCTTTCTTT.